This is a list of T cell receptor beta chains from one sample in a study of identifying expanded T cells in peripheral blood. Generated by immunoSEQ multiplex PCR, the TCRdb table keeps only in-frame clones and is missing some. This sample carries some 97,000 clones, 88% of them seen once, and the ten largest clones take less than 7%. The sample consisted of blood. Receptors originate from a person aged 18-70 years in good health. The CDR3 runs from the conserved cysteine through the conserved F or W. D genes are given only for firm matches. A clone size is listed for some rows: how often the clone was seen (once, few, many), or a class if it is expanded.

size: once; J: TRBJ2-7; V: TRBV10-3; D: NA; DNA: TGTGCCATCATGAACCCAAGGACCGGACCTTCGAGCTACGAGCAGTACTTC; CDR3: CAIMNPRTGPSSYEQYF
size: NA; J: TRBJ1-3; V: TRBV7-9; D: TRBD1; DNA: TGTGCCAGCAGCCCAACAAACGGACAGGCCATCGGAAACACCATATATTTT; CDR3: CASSPTNGQAIGNTIYF
size: NA; J: TRBJ2-1; V: TRBV5-4; D: TRBD2; DNA: TGTGCCAGCAGCTTGTTGGGACTAGCGGGAGGGCCGGGGCATGAGCAGTTCTTC; CDR3: CASSLLGLAGGPGHEQFF
size: NA; J: TRBJ1-1; V: TRBV18; D: NA; DNA: TGTGCCAGCTCCTTCGGGGACACTGAAGCTTTCTTT; CDR3: CASSFGDTEAFF
size: NA; J: TRBJ1-2; V: TRBV7-9; D: NA; DNA: TGTGCCAGCAGCTTATGGCAGAACCGATACACCTTC; CDR3: CASSLWQNRYTF
size: once; J: TRBJ1-2; V: TRBV5-4; D: TRBD1; DNA: TGTGCCAGCAGCTTGCCCCTGGGGACAGGGATAGGCTACACCTTC; CDR3: CASSLPLGTGIGYTF
size: NA; J: TRBJ1-2; V: TRBV19; D: NA; DNA: TGTGCCAGTAGTCGGCGGGGGCTTGAACGAGGCTACACCTTC; CDR3: CASSRRGLERGYTF
size: NA; J: TRBJ1-4; V: TRBV13; D: NA; DNA: TGTGCCAGCAGCTTTCGTCAGCGGCTTAATGAAAAACTGTTTTTT; CDR3: CASSFRQRLNEKLFF
size: once; J: TRBJ2-2; V: TRBV5-1; D: TRBD2; DNA: TGCGCCACTTCCCCCTCGGGGGGGACCGGGGAGCTGTTTTTT; CDR3: CATSPSGGTGELFF
size: once; J: TRBJ1-3; V: TRBV5-1; D: NA; DNA: TGCGCCAGCAGCCCGGAGGGAAACACCATATATTTT; CDR3: CASSPEGNTIYF
size: NA; J: TRBJ2-1; V: TRBV7-9; D: NA; DNA: TGTGCCAGCAGCTTATGGCCAAGCTCCTACAATGAGCAGTTCTTC; CDR3: CASSLWPSSYNEQFF
size: NA; J: TRBJ2-3; V: TRBV29-1; D: TRBD2; DNA: TGCAGCGTTGAAGATCGAGGACTAGCGGCTCTACGAGGGGGAGATACGCAGTATTTT; CDR3: CSVEDRGLAALRGGDTQYF
size: NA; J: TRBJ2-1; V: TRBV5-1; D: TRBD2; DNA: TGCGCCAGCAGCTTGATGGGCGGGACTACCAATGAGCAGTTCTTC; CDR3: CASSLMGGTTNEQFF
size: NA; J: TRBJ2-2; V: TRBV4-1; D: NA; DNA: TGCGCCAGCAGCCAAGACACCGGGGAGCTGTTTTTT; CDR3: CASSQDTGELFF
size: NA; J: TRBJ2-7; V: TRBV19; D: NA; DNA: TGTGCCAGTCGGGTTTCTCAAGGGGGCTACGAGCAGTACTTC; CDR3: CASRVSQGGYEQYF
size: NA; J: TRBJ1-2; V: TRBV19; D: NA; DNA: TGTGCCAGTAGTACCCACACAACAAACTATGGCTACACCTTC; CDR3: CASSTHTTNYGYTF
size: NA; J: TRBJ1-2; V: TRBV9; D: NA; DNA: TGTGCCAGCAGCGGAACAGGGTTACACTATGGCTACACCTTC; CDR3: CASSGTGLHYGYTF
size: NA; J: TRBJ2-7; V: TRBV12-5; D: NA; DNA: TGTGCTAGTGCCCTGACCCCGGGGCACCCTCGAGACGAGCAGTACTTC; CDR3: CASALTPGHPRDEQYF
size: NA; J: TRBJ1-2; V: TRBV10-3; D: NA; DNA: TGTGCCATCAGTGAGTCTATGGTAGCTGGCTATGGCTACACCTTC; CDR3: CAISESMVAGYGYTF
size: NA; J: TRBJ2-3; V: TRBV9; D: NA; DNA: TGTGCCAGCAGCGTAGAGGGAATCACAGATACGCAGTATTTT; CDR3: CASSVEGITDTQYF
size: NA; J: TRBJ2-3; V: TRBV27; D: NA; DNA: TGTGCCAGCAGTCCTGCGGACCGTTACACAGATACGCAGTATTTT; CDR3: CASSPADRYTDTQYF
size: NA; J: TRBJ2-2; V: TRBV25-1; D: TRBD2; DNA: TGTGCCAGCAGTGGAACTAGCGGGAGTGTCACCGGGGAGCTGTTTTTT; CDR3: CASSGTSGSVTGELFF
size: once; J: TRBJ2-7; V: TRBV12-5; D: NA; DNA: TGTGCTAGTGGTTTAGGCCGAAGCTCCTACGAGCAGTACTTC; CDR3: CASGLGRSSYEQYF
size: NA; J: TRBJ1-1; V: TRBV11-3; D: NA; DNA: TGTGCCAGCAGCTCCCACAGAGGGGTGGAAGCTTTCTTT; CDR3: CASSSHRGVEAFF
size: NA; J: TRBJ1-5; V: TRBV21-1; D: NA; DNA: TGTGCCAGCAGCAAACACTCCCAGGGGGGGGATCAGCCCCAGCATTTT; CDR3: CASSKHSQGGDQPQHF
size: NA; J: TRBJ2-5; V: TRBV5-1; D: TRBD2; DNA: TGCGCCAGCAGCTTTGGCGGGGGAACACAAGAGACCCAGTACTTC; CDR3: CASSFGGGTQETQYF
size: few; J: TRBJ2-3; V: TRBV7-8; D: TRBD2; DNA: TGTGCCAGCAGCATGAGGCGGGGGGCCAGGGCAGATACGCAGTATTTT; CDR3: CASSMRRGARADTQYF
size: NA; J: TRBJ1-4; V: TRBV18; D: NA; DNA: TGTGCCAGCTCACTTCAGGGTTTCACTAATGAAAAACTGTTTTTT; CDR3: CASSLQGFTNEKLFF
size: NA; J: TRBJ2-2; V: TRBV10-3; D: NA; DNA: TGTGCCATCAGTGGGCCTCCGGGGACTACAGGGACCGGGGAGCTGTTTTTT; CDR3: CAISGPPGTTGTGELFF
size: NA; J: TRBJ1-4; V: TRBV5-1; D: NA; DNA: TGCGCCAGCAGCTTGGCCGTCAGGGTACGCGAAAAACTGTTTTTT; CDR3: CASSLAVRVREKLFF
size: NA; J: TRBJ2-7; V: TRBV18; D: TRBD2; DNA: TGTGCCAGCTCACCACCTAGCGGGAGTTCTCAAGAGCAGTACTTC; CDR3: CASSPPSGSSQEQYF
size: NA; J: TRBJ1-1; V: TRBV11-1; D: NA; DNA: TGTGCCAGCAGCCCTAAATGGGGGCATGAAGCTTTCTTT; CDR3: CASSPKWGHEAFF
size: NA; J: TRBJ2-3; V: TRBV29-1; D: NA; DNA: TGCAGCGTTGAGGGAGTTGGGTGGACAGATACGCAGTATTTT; CDR3: CSVEGVGWTDTQYF
size: NA; J: TRBJ2-1; V: TRBV27; D: NA; DNA: TGTGCCAGCAGCACCCTCGACAGGTCTAACTACAATGAGCAGTTCTTC; CDR3: CASSTLDRSNYNEQFF
size: NA; J: TRBJ2-5; V: TRBV7-9; D: NA; DNA: TGTGCCAGCAGCCTTGCAGGGTGGGAGCAAGAGACCCAGTACTTC; CDR3: CASSLAGWEQETQYF
size: NA; J: TRBJ1-3; V: TRBV7-3; D: NA; DNA: TGTGCCAGCAGCCCCCGACCCTCAGACTCTGGAAACACCATATATTTT; CDR3: CASSPRPSDSGNTIYF
size: NA; J: TRBJ1-6; V: TRBV19; D: NA; DNA: TGTGCCAGTAGTATCTACTCAAGCTCCTATAATTCACCCCTCCACTTT; CDR3: CASSIYSSSYNSPLHF
size: once; J: TRBJ2-6; V: TRBV5-1; D: NA; DNA: TGCGCCAGCAGCCTGTACTCAGGCTCCGGGGCCAACGTCCTGACTTTC; CDR3: CASSLYSGSGANVLTF
size: NA; J: TRBJ2-3; V: TRBV7-2; D: NA; DNA: TGTGCCAGCAGCCCCGTATTCGAGATCGGCACAGATACGCAGTATTTT; CDR3: CASSPVFEIGTDTQYF
size: once; J: TRBJ1-1; V: TRBV5-5; D: NA; DNA: TGTGCCAGCAGCTTGGCTATGCGGGGCACTGAAGCTTTCTTT; CDR3: CASSLAMRGTEAFF
size: NA; J: TRBJ2-7; V: TRBV29-1; D: NA; DNA: TGCAGCGTTGTCTACCGGGGTTCCTACGAGCAGTACTTC; CDR3: CSVVYRGSYEQYF
size: NA; J: TRBJ1-3; V: TRBV14; D: NA; DNA: TGTGCCAGCAGCCAAGTTCGTGACACCATATATTTT; CDR3: CASSQVRDTIYF